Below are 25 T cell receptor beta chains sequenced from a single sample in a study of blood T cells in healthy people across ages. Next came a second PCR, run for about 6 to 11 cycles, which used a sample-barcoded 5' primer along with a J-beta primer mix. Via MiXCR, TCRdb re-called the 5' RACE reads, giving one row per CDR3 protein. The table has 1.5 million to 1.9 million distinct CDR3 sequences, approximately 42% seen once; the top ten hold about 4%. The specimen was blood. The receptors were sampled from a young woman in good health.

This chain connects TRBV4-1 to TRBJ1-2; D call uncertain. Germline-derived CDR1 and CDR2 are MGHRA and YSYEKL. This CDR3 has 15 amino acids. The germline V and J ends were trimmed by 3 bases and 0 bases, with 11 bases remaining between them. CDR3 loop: CASSHETQANYGYTF. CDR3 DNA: TGCGCCAGCAGCCACGAGACACAAGCTAACTATGGCTACACCTTC.

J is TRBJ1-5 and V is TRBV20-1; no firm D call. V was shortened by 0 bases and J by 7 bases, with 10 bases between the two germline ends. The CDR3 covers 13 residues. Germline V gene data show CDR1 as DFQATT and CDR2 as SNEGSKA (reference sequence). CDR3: CSARDPSEQPQHF. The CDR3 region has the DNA TGCAGTGCTAGAGATCCTTCCGAACAGCCCCAGCATTTT.

The CDR3 reads CASSLWTGANTGELFF. The DNA for the CDR3 is TGTGCCAGCAGCTTATGGACAGGGGCGAACACCGGGGAGCTGTTTTTT. The gene calls are TRBV7-2 and TRBJ2-2; TRBD1 aligns across 9 bases. This CDR3 spans 16 amino acids. The J segment lost 0 bases and the V segment lost 2 bases, leaving 1 base of the junction unmatched. CDR1 and CDR2 from the germline V gene are SGHTA and FQGNSA.

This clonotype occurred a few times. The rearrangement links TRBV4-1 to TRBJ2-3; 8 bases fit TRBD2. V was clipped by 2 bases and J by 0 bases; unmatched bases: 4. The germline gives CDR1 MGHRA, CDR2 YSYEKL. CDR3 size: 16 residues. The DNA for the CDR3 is TGCGCCAGCAGCCAATTAGTAGCGGGGAGCACAGATACGCAGTATTTT. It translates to CASSQLVAGSTDTQYF.

Here the CDR3 reads CSAPGLAGGRTDTQYF. The DNA of the CDR3 is TGCAGTGCTCCTGGACTAGCGGGGGGCCGCACAGATACGCAGTATTTT. The chain joins TRBV20-1 to TRBJ2-3; 14 nucleotides agree with TRBD2. The length of the CDR3 is 16 residues. The V gene end was trimmed by 5 bases and the J gene end by 1 base; junction bases not matched to a gene: 5. Germline CDR1 DFQATT, CDR2 SNEGSKA (reference sequence).

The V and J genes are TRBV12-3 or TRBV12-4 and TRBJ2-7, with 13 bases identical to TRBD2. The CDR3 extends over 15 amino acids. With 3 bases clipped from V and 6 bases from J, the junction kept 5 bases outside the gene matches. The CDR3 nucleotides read TGTGCCAGCAGTTTCGGACTAGCGGGAGCACTCGAGCAGTACTTC. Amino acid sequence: CASSFGLAGALEQYF.

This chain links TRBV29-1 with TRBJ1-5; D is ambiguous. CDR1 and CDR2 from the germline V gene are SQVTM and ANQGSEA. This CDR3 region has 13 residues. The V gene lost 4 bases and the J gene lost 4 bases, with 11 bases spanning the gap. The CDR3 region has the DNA TGCAGCGTTGGGGAAGACGGGAATCAGCCCCAGCATTTT. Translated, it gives CSVGEDGNQPQHF.

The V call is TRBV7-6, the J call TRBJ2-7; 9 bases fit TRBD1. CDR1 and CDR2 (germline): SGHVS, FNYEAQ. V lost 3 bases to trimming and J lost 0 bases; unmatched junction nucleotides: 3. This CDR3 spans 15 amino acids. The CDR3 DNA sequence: TGTGCCAGCAGCTTCGAGACAGGGGGCTCCTACGAGCAGTACTTC. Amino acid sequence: CASSFETGGSYEQYF.

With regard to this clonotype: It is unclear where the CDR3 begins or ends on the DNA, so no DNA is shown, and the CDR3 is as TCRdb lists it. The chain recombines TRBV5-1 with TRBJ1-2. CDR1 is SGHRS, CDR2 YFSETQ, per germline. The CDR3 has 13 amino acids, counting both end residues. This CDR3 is CASILETPFGYTF.

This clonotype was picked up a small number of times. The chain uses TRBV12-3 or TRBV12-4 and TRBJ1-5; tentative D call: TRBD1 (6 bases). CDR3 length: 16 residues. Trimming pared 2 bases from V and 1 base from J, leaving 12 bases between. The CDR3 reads CASSLRAGVSNQPQHF. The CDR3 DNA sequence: TGTGCCAGCAGTTTAAGGGCAGGGGTCAGCAATCAGCCCCAGCATTTT.

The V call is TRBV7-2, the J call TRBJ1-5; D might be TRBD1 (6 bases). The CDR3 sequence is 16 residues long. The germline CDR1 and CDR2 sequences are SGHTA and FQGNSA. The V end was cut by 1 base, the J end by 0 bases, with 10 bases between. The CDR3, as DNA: TGTGCCAGCAGCTTAGTGCCAGGGGATAGCAATCAGCCCCAGCATTTT. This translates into CASSLVPGDSNQPQHF.

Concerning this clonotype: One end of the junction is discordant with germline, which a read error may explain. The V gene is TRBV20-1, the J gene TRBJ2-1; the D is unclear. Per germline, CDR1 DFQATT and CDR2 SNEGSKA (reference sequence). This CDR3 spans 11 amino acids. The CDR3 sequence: CSAPRYNVQFF. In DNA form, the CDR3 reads TGCAGTGCCCCCAGATACAATGTGCAGTTCTTC.

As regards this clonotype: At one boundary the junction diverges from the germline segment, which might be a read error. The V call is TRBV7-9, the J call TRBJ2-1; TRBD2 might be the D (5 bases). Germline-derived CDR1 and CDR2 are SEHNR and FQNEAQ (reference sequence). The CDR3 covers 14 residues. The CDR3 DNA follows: TGTGCCAGCAACTTAGGAGCGGAAAACAATGAGCAGTTCTTC. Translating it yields CASNLGAENNEQFF.

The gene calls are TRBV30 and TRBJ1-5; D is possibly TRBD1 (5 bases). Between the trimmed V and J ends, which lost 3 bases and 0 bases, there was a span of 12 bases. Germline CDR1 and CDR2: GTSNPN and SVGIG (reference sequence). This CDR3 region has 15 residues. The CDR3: CAWSAGGNSNQPQHF. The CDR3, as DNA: TGTGCCTGGAGCGCCGGGGGGAATAGCAATCAGCCCCAGCATTTT.

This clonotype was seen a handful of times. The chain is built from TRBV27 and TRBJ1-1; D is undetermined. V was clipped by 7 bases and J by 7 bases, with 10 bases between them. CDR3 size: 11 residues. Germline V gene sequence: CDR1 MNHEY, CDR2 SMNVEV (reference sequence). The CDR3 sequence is CASISTVEAFF. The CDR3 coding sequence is TGTGCCAGCATTAGCACAGTTGAAGCTTTCTTT.

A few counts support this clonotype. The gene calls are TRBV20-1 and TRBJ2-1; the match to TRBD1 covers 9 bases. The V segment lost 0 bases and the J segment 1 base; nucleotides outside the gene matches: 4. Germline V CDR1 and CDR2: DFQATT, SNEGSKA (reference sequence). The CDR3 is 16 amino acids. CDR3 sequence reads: CSARDEGQGSYNEQFF. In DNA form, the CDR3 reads TGCAGTGCTAGAGATGAAGGACAGGGGTCCTACAATGAGCAGTTCTTC.

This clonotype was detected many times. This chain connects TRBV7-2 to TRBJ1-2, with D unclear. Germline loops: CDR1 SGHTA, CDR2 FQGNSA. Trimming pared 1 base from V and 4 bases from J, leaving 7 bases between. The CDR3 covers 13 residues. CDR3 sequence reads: CASSLERVYGYTF. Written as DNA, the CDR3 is TGTGCCAGCAGCTTAGAACGGGTCTATGGCTACACCTTC. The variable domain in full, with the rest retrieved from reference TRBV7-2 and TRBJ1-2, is GAGVSQSPSNKVTEKGKDVELRCDPISGHTALYWYRQSLGQGLEFLIYFQGNSAPDKSGLPSDRFSAERTGGSVSTLTIQRTQQEDSAVYLCASSLERVYGYTFGSGTRLTVV.

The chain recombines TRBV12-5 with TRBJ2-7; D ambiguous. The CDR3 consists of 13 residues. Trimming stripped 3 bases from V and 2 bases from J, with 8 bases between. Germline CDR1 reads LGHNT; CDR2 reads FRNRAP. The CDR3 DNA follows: TGTGCTAGTGGTTTATTCGGTACCTACGAGCAGTACTTC. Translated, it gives CASGLFGTYEQYF.

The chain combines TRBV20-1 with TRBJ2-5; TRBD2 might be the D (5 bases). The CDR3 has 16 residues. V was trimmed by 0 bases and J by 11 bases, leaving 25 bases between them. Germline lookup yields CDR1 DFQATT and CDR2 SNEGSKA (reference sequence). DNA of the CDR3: TGCAGTGCTAGAGATAACGGGAAGACTCCTTGGGGTGAGCAGTACTTC. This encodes CSARDNGKTPWGEQYF.

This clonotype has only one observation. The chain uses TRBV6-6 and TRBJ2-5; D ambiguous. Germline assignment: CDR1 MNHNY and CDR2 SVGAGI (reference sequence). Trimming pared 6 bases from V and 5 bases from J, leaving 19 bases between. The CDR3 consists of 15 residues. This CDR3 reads CASRTQETPRETQYF. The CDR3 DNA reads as TGTGCCAGCAGAACCCAAGAAACCCCCCGGGAGACCCAGTACTTC.

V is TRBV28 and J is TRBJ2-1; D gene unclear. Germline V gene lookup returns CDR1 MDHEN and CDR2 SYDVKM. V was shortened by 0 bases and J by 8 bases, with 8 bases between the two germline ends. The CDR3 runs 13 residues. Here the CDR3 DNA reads TGTGCCAGCAGTTTATGGGGTCCCGATGAGCAGTTCTTC. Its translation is CASSLWGPDEQFF. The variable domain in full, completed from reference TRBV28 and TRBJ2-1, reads DVKVTQSSRYLVKRTGEKVFLECVQDMDHENMFWYRQDPGLGLRLIYFSYDVKMKEKGDIPEGYSVSREKKERFSLILESASTNQTSMYLCASSLWGPDEQFFGPGTRLTVL.

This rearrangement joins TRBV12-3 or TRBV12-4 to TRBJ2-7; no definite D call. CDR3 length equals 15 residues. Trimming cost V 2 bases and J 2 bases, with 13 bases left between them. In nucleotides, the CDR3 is TGTGCCAGCAGTTTAACAGCCCTTACGACCTACGAGCAGTACTTC. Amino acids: CASSLTALTTYEQYF.

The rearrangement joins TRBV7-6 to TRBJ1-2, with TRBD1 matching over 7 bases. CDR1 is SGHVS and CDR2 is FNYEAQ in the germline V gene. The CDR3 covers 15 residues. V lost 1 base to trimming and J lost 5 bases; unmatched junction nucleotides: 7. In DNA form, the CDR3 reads TGTGCCAGCAGCTTAGAGACAGGGAGCTTTTATGGCTACACCTTC. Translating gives CASSLETGSFYGYTF.

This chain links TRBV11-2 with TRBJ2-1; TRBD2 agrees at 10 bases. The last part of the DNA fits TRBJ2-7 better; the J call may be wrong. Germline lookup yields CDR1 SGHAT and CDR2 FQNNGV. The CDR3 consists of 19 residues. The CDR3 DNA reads TGTGCCAGCAGCCTTAGGGTTAGCGGGGGGCCCCCCTTAGGGAATGAGCAGTACTTC. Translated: CASSLRVSGGPPLGNEQYF.

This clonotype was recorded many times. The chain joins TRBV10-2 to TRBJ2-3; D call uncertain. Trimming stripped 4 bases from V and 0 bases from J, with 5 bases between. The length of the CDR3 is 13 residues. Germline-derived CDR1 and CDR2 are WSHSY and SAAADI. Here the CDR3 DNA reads TGCGCCAGCAGTGGGGATAGCACAGATACGCAGTATTTT. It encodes CASSGDSTDTQYF.